The 26 T cell receptor beta chains reported below all come from one sample, sequenced in a study of T cells in Graves' hyperthyroidism and ophthalmopathy. RNA transcripts served as the template for amplifying TCR beta CDR3 regions. An initial round of RT-PCR targeting the TCR CDR3 relied on the HTBI primer set. Via MiXCR, TCRdb re-called the multiplex PCR reads, giving one row per CDR3 protein. The sample yields roughly 170,000 distinct CDR3 sequences, 9.4% seen once. Material for sequencing was blood. These receptors all come from a woman aged 18-35 years with Graves' hyperthyroidism that later progressed to Graves' ophthalmopathy.

This clonotype showed up just a few times. The chain carries TRBV2 and TRBJ2-5, with unresolved D. This CDR3 region has 13 residues. CDR1 and CDR2 from the germline V gene are SNHLY and FYNNEI. The V end lost 10 bases, the J end lost 4 bases, and 16 bases lay between the germline ends. Here the CDR3 DNA reads TGTGCCACACCGGTGGAAGGCCGAGAGACCCAGTACTTC. It is translated as CATPVEGRETQYF.

This clonotype occurred many times. The gene calls are TRBV30 and TRBJ1-2, with D uncertain. CDR1 and CDR2 (germline): GTSNPN, SVGIG (reference sequence). Deletions cut 1 base from V and 8 bases from J, with 14 bases between. The CDR3 spans 13 residues. The CDR3 DNA follows: TGTGCCTGGAGTGGAGGGTTGTCGTGGGGCTACACCTTC. It translates to CAWSGGLSWGYTF.

This clonotype was seen repeatedly, ten times or more. The chain uses TRBV20-1 and TRBJ2-5, with D tentatively TRBD1 or TRBD2 (5 bases each). CDR1 and CDR2 (germline): DFQATT, SNEGSKA (reference sequence). This CDR3 contains 15 residues. The ends were cut back, 1 base at V and 5 bases at J, with 17 bases in the middle. CDR3 loop: CSARVLTAWDETQYF. The CDR3 bases are TGCAGTGCTAGAGTCCTAACAGCGTGGGACGAGACCCAGTACTTC.

In this sample, this clonotype turned up many times. The chain combines TRBV20-1 with TRBJ2-3; 8 nucleotides align to TRBD1. The germline V gene encodes CDR1 DFQATT and CDR2 SNEGSKA (reference sequence). CDR3 size: 14 residues. V lost 1 base and J lost 2; bases outside the gene matches: 2. The CDR3 DNA sequence: TGCAGTGCTAGAGCAGGGGGCTTCACAGATACGCAGTATTTT. It specifies CSARAGGFTDTQYF.

This clonotype was seen a handful of times. The chain carries TRBV7-6 and TRBJ2-2; D might be TRBD2 (6 bases). Trimming pared 5 bases from V and 3 bases from J, leaving 7 bases between. The CDR3 totals 13 residues. Germline V gives CDR1 SGHVS, CDR2 FNYEAQ. DNA for the CDR3: TGTGCCAGCAGCGGGGGGTACACCGGGGAGCTGTTTTTT. This encodes CASSGGYTGELFF.

This clonotype was counted ten times or more. The chain is built from TRBV2 and TRBJ1-2; 8 bases map to TRBD1. CDR1 and CDR2 (germline): SNHLY, FYNNEI. CDR3 length: 14 amino acids. V lost 2 bases to trimming and J lost 3 bases; unmatched junction nucleotides: 2. The DNA for the CDR3 is TGTGCCAGCAGTGAAAGGACAGGGTACTATGGCTACACCTTC. Amino acid sequence: CASSERTGYYGYTF.

In this sample, this clonotype turned up many times. The V call is TRBV7-8, the J call TRBJ2-7, with 9 bases aligning to TRBD1. Trimming cost V 10 bases and J 3 bases; bases outside gene matches: 10. Germline V CDR1 and CDR2: SGHVS, FQNEAQ. CDR3 length: 14 amino acids. The CDR3 bases are TGTGCCACTCGACCGGGACAGGGCCACTACGAGCAGTACTTC. Encoded protein: CATRPGQGHYEQYF. The whole variable domain, filled in from reference TRBV7-8 and TRBJ2-7, reads GAGVSQSPRYKVAKRGQDVALRCDPISGHVSLFWYQQALGQGPEFLTYFQNEAQLDKSGLPSDRFFAERPEGSVSTLKIQRTQQEDSAVYLCATRPGQGHYEQYFGPGTRLTVT.

This clonotype has at least ten counts. The chain has TRBV6-2 or TRBV6-3 and TRBJ2-7; tentatively, D is TRBD2 (6 bases). The germline V gene has CDR1 MNHEY and CDR2 SVGEGT. The CDR3 totals 12 residues. V shed 6 bases and J shed 5 bases, with 11 bases lying between them. CDR3 residues: CASSRGSHEQYF. In nucleotides, the CDR3 is TGTGCCAGCAGCCGGGGGTCCCACGAGCAGTACTTC.

This clonotype was picked up many times. J is TRBJ2-3 and V is TRBV13; 10 nucleotides align to TRBD2. The CDR3 totals 16 residues. J lost 3 bases, V lost 2 bases, and 5 bases had no gene match. Germline V gene data show CDR1 as PRHDT and CDR2 as FYEKMQ (reference sequence). The CDR3 is CASSLQREGQTDTQYF. The DNA for the CDR3 is TGTGCCAGCAGCTTACAGCGGGAGGGCCAAACAGATACGCAGTATTTT. Variable domain in full (rest from reference TRBV13 and TRBJ2-3): AAGVIQSPRHLIKEKRETATLKCYPIPRHDTVYWYQQGPGQDPQFLISFYEKMQSDKGSIPDRFSAQQFSDYHSELNMSSLELGDSALYFCASSLQREGQTDTQYFGPGTRLTVL.

A note on this clonotype: One base away lies a much larger clone, so this may be a sequencing read error. The chain combines TRBV7-9 with TRBJ2-7; D might be TRBD1 (6 bases). The germline V gene has CDR1 SEHNR and CDR2 FQNEAQ (reference sequence). This CDR3 is built from 15 residues. The chain's CDR3 is CASSFGRGVSYGQYF. In DNA form, the CDR3 reads TGTGCCAGCAGCTTCGGCAGGGGAGTTTCCTACGGGCAGTACTTC.

The chain carries TRBV10-3 and TRBJ2-1; 8 bases align to TRBD1. With 0 bases clipped from V and 10 bases from J, the junction kept 14 bases outside the gene matches. The CDR3 runs 17 residues. Germline loops: CDR1 ENHRY, CDR2 SYGVKD. This CDR3 reads CAISESVGQGPSKEQFF. The CDR3 DNA reads as TGTGCCATCAGTGAGTCGGTCGGACAGGGACCCTCTAAGGAGCAGTTCTTC.

There are many counts of this clonotype. The rearrangement uses TRBV12-3 or TRBV12-4 and TRBJ2-7; TRBD2 aligns across 8 bases. CDR3 length: 14 amino acids. J lost 4 bases, V lost 2 bases, and 4 bases had no gene match. The CDR3 here is CASSLRGGGYEQYF. In DNA, the CDR3 is TGTGCCAGCAGTTTACGGGGGGGCGGATACGAGCAGTACTTC.

This clonotype was observed many times. The chain joins TRBV29-1 to TRBJ2-1, with D possibly TRBD2 on 6 matching bases. V lost 0 bases, J lost 6 bases, and 9 bases lay in between. The CDR3 length is 13 residues. The germline V gene has CDR1 SQVTM and CDR2 ANQGSEA. CDR3 sequence (DNA): TGCAGCGTTGAAGAACCCGGGAGCAATGAGCAGTTCTTC. Translated: CSVEEPGSNEQFF.

At least ten counts were recorded for this clonotype. The chain has TRBV29-1 and TRBJ2-7; 8 nucleotides match TRBD1. This CDR3 spans 15 amino acids. The germline gives CDR1 SQVTM, CDR2 ANQGSEA. The ends lost 2 bases at V and 3 bases at J; junction bases unmatched: 9. The CDR3 region has the DNA TGCAGCGTTGAAACTGGACAGGGCAGAATCTACGAGCAGTACTTC. Its translation: CSVETGQGRIYEQYF.

In its sample, this clonotype was seen many times. CDR3 sequence: CASRQGFKNTEAFF. For the CDR3, the DNA is TGTGCCAGCAGGCAGGGTTTTAAGAACACTGAAGCTTTCTTT. The chain links TRBV6-2 or TRBV6-3 to TRBJ1-1, with D possibly matching TRBD1 (5 bases). CDR1 and CDR2 from the germline V gene are MNHEY and SVGEGT. The CDR3 contains 14 residues. Between the trimmed V and J ends, which lost 6 bases and 1 base, there was a span of 12 bases.

This sequence joins TRBV6-5 and TRBJ2-1; tentative D call: TRBD2 (6 bases). The length of the CDR3 is 15 residues. Germline CDR1 and CDR2: MNHEY and SVGAGI. The V gene lost 2 bases and the J gene lost 3 bases, with 11 bases spanning the gap. In DNA form, the CDR3 reads TGTGCCAGCAGTTACGGAGGGCCACGCTACAATGAGCAGTTCTTC. Its protein product is CASSYGGPRYNEQFF.

This clonotype was detected ten times or more. The chain has TRBV15 and TRBJ2-5; D ambiguous. Germline V gene data show CDR1 as LNHNV and CDR2 as YYDKDF (reference sequence). V dropped 5 bases and J dropped 2 bases, with 9 bases sitting between them. The CDR3 loop spans 13 amino acids. CDR3 residues: CATSYQSQETQYF. In DNA form, the CDR3 reads TGTGCCACCAGCTATCAGAGTCAAGAGACCCAGTACTTC. The full variable domain, its missing parts supplied by reference TRBV15 and TRBJ2-5, is DAMVIQNPRYQVTQFGKPVTLSCSQTLNHNVMYWYQQKSSQAPKLLFHYYDKDFNNEADTPDNFQSRRPNTSFCFLDIRSPGLGDTAMYLCATSYQSQETQYFGPGTRLLVL.

The sample holds a few counts of this clonotype. The chain couples TRBV14 to TRBJ2-5; D unclear. V shed 4 bases and J shed 0 bases, with 12 bases lying between them. Per germline, CDR1 SGHDN and CDR2 FVKESK. CDR3 length: 15 residues. The CDR3 region has the DNA TGTGCCAGCAGCCCGACCCGAGCGAACCAAGAGACCCAGTACTTC. It encodes CASSPTRANQETQYF.

This clonotype was seen many times. The chain carries TRBV28 and TRBJ1-1, with D maybe TRBD1 (6 bases). Germline CDR1 and CDR2: MDHEN and SYDVKM. The CDR3 has 14 amino acids. Trimming took 3 bases from V and 5 from J, leaving 13 bases between them. Here the CDR3 reads CASSFWGPTTEAFF. The CDR3 DNA reads TGTGCCAGCAGTTTTTGGGGGCCGACAACTGAAGCTTTCTTT.

This clonotype came up many times. This sequence joins TRBV11-3 and TRBJ2-2; D might be TRBD1 (6 bases). CDR1 is SGHNT, CDR2 YENEEA, per germline. CDR3 length: 20 residues. The V end was cut by 1 base, the J end by 1 base, with 22 bases between. Here the CDR3 DNA reads TGTGCCAGCAGCTTAGGGTCACTCCCGACAGGCCGAATGAACACCGGGGAGCTGTTTTTT. Translated, it gives CASSLGSLPTGRMNTGELFF.

This clonotype was detected ten times or more. The rearrangement joins TRBV12-3 or TRBV12-4 to TRBJ1-2; the D gene is possibly TRBD1 (6 bases). The CDR3 contains 13 residues. Between the trimmed V and J ends, which lost 8 bases and 3 bases, there was a span of 13 bases. The CDR3 loop reads CASYKQGDYGYTF. CDR3 bases: TGTGCCAGCTATAAACAGGGAGACTATGGCTACACCTTC.

This clonotype was observed a handful of times. This chain links TRBV3-1 with TRBJ2-5; possible D gene TRBD1, 6 bases. Per germline, CDR1 LGHDT and CDR2 YNNKEL (reference sequence). The CDR3 is 15 residues long. Deletions cut 3 bases from V and 1 base from J, with 12 bases between. The DNA of the CDR3 is TGTGCCAGCAGCCACGCTAACAGGGTCCAAGAGACCCAGTACTTC. Translated: CASSHANRVQETQYF.

There are many counts of this clonotype. The rearrangement uses TRBV6-1 and TRBJ2-7; D remains unclear. The CDR3 runs 12 residues. Germline V lookup: CDR1 MNHNS, CDR2 SASEGT. V lost 5 bases to trimming and J lost 1 base, with 6 bases between them. The CDR3 loop is CASSPISYEQYF. As DNA, the CDR3 is TGTGCCAGCAGTCCGATTTCCTACGAGCAGTACTTC.

The V and J genes are TRBV5-4 and TRBJ2-1; the D call may be TRBD1 or TRBD2 (5 bases each). Trimming stripped 0 bases from V and 3 bases from J, with 10 bases between. CDR3 length: 15 residues. Germline-derived CDR1 and CDR2 are SGHNT and YYREEE (reference sequence). The CDR3 protein is CASSLGGNYYNEQFF. The CDR3 DNA reads as TGTGCCAGCAGCTTGGGGGGGAACTACTACAATGAGCAGTTCTTC.

This clonotype was counted a single time. This chain connects TRBV11-2 to TRBJ2-7; 10 bases are a match to TRBD1. Germline V lookup: CDR1 SGHAT, CDR2 FQNNGV. J lost 5 bases, V lost 0 bases, and 10 bases had no gene match. The CDR3 length is 17 residues. The CDR3 DNA follows: TGTGCCAGCAGCTTAGATCGGAGGGGACAGGGGTTCCACGAGCAGTACTTC. This encodes CASSLDRRGQGFHEQYF.

This clonotype was counted at least ten times. The chain links TRBV11-1 to TRBJ2-4, with D unclear. CDR1 SGHAT and CDR2 FQDESV come from the germline V gene (reference sequence). V lost 8 bases to trimming and J lost 0 bases, with 11 bases between them. This CDR3 region has 14 residues. In DNA, the CDR3 is TGTGCCAGCTCGTCCACCCTAGCCAAAAACATTCAGTACTTC. Its protein product is CASSSTLAKNIQYF.